Shown below are 15 T cell receptor beta chains from a single sample sequenced in a study of radiation and T cells in renal cell carcinoma (dated by TCRdb to about 2020). Library method: the immunoSEQ multiplex PCR assay. TCRdb stores this immuneACCESS table with in-frame sequences only. Part of the clones is absent; in the studies checked, under half of the shortfall reflects unresolved V genes, and no reason is known for the rest. Recorded for this sample are some 130,000 clones; around 89% of them occurred a single time. The ten most abundant clones make up 4.5% to 7.5% of the sample. The time point label for this specimen denotes: blood 2 weeks post-SBRT. The label giving this sample's treatment or condition can be read as: 15 Gy SBRT to primary tumor, nephrectomy 4 weeks later. The sequencing used blood, collected from a patient whose treatment included radiotherapy and nephrectomy. These receptors came from a woman between 65 and 79 years old with renal cell carcinoma.

The V call is TRBV18, the J call TRBJ2-7; 15 nucleotides align to TRBD2. Germline CDR1 KGHSH, CDR2 LQKENI. The CDR3 extends over 18 amino acids. After removal of 0 bases from V and 0 bases from J, the junction contained 3 bases not matched to a gene. The CDR3 nucleotides read TGTGCCAGCTCACCACCGCCGGGACTAGCGGGGGGCTCCTACGAGCAGTACTTC. Translation: CASSPPPGLAGGSYEQYF. Using reference TRBV18 and TRBJ2-7 for the parts outside the CDR3, the full variable domain is NAGVMQNPRHLVRRRGQEARLRCSPMKGHSHVYWYRQLPEEGLKFMVYLQKENIIDESGMPKERFSAEFPKEGPSILRIQQVVRGDSAAYFCASSPPPGLAGGSYEQYFGPGTRLTVT.

Comments on this clone: Different DNA sequences within this sample yield the same CDR3. V and J are TRBV19 and TRBJ1-5; D is unresolved. CDR3 size: 14 residues. The germline gives CDR1 LNHDA, CDR2 SQIVND (reference sequence). V shed 8 bases and J shed 3 bases, with 14 bases lying between them. CDR3 in DNA: TGTGCCAGTTCCTCCGGGCCTGTCAATCAGCCCCAGCATTTT. Translation: CASSSGPVNQPQHF.

This chain connects TRBV7-2 to TRBJ1-5, with 7 bases that match TRBD1. After removal of 5 bases from V and 7 bases from J, the junction contained 5 bases not matched to a gene. Germline-derived CDR1 and CDR2 are SGHTA and FQGNSA. The CDR3 contains 13 residues. The CDR3 nucleotides read TGTGCCAGCAGCCCCGACAGGGTCCAGCCCCAGCATTTT. Amino acids: CASSPDRVQPQHF.

The genes are TRBV5-5 and TRBJ2-5; D gene unclear. The CDR3 loop spans 12 amino acids. Trimming took 3 bases from V and 0 from J, leaving 3 bases between them. In germline, CDR1 is SGHKS, CDR2 YYEKEE (reference sequence). CDR3: CASSSYQETQYF. DNA for the CDR3: TGTGCCAGCAGCTCGTACCAAGAGACCCAGTACTTC. Full variable domain (outside the CDR3, taken from reference TRBV5-5 and TRBJ2-5): DAGVTQSPTHLIKTRGQQVTLRCSPISGHKSVSWYQQVLGQGPQFIFQYYEKEERGRGNFPDRFSARQFPNYSSELNVNALLLGDSALYLCASSSYQETQYFGPGTRLLVL.

This clone was counted once. This rearrangement joins TRBV7-2 to TRBJ2-5; no firm D call. Germline V lookup: CDR1 SGHTA, CDR2 FQGNSA. CDR3 length: 13 residues. V was clipped by 5 bases and J by 4 bases, with 11 bases between them. In DNA form, the CDR3 reads TGTGCCAGCAGCACCCGTCGTGGAGAGACCCAGTACTTC. Its protein product is CASSTRRGETQYF. Using reference TRBV7-2 and TRBJ2-5 for the parts outside the CDR3, the full variable domain is GAGVSQSPSNKVTEKGKDVELRCDPISGHTALYWYRQSLGQGLEFLIYFQGNSAPDKSGLPSDRFSAERTGGSVSTLTIQRTQQEDSAVYLCASSTRRGETQYFGPGTRLLVL.

This clone was counted once. The rearrangement uses TRBV7-9 and TRBJ1-4; D possibly corresponds to TRBD1 (5 bases). Germline V lookup: CDR1 SEHNR, CDR2 FQNEAQ (reference sequence). This CDR3 is 13 amino acids long. V was cut by 2 bases and J by 6 bases, with 7 bases left in between. The CDR3 sequence is CASSLTGDEKLFF. CDR3 coding DNA: TGTGCCAGCAGCTTAACGGGGGATGAAAAACTGTTTTTT.

The chain recombines TRBV6-5 with TRBJ1-3; D possibly corresponds to TRBD1 (6 bases). The CDR3 spans 15 residues. Germline CDR1 reads MNHEY; CDR2 reads SVGAGI. V dropped 4 bases and J dropped 4 bases, with 14 bases sitting between them. The CDR3 spells CASSSLPGQGNTIYF. CDR3 sequence (DNA): TGTGCCAGCAGTTCCCTTCCGGGACAAGGAAACACCATATATTTT.

V usage is TRBV7-9 and J usage is TRBJ2-3; a possible D gene is TRBD2 (7 bases). CDR3 length: 15 residues. Trimming took 2 bases from V and 3 from J, leaving 12 bases between them. The germline V gene has CDR1 SEHNR and CDR2 FQNEAQ (reference sequence). The CDR3 nucleotides are TGTGCCAGCAGCTTACCCCGGGGGGCGACAGATACGCAGTATTTT. As protein: CASSLPRGATDTQYF.

The chain is built from TRBV6-1 and TRBJ2-3, with TRBD2 matching over 8 bases. The germline V gene encodes CDR1 MNHNS and CDR2 SASEGT. V gave up 4 bases and J gave up 2 bases; unmatched junction bases: 8. The CDR3 covers 16 residues. The DNA of the CDR3 is TGTGCCAGCAGTGCTCTTTCGGGGGGGAACACAGATACGCAGTATTTT. Translating gives CASSALSGGNTDTQYF.

A remark on this clone: A read error may account for a junction end that differs from germline. The J gene is TRBJ2-5, the V gene TRBV7-7; TRBD2 matches 9 bases. Germline values: CDR1 SSHAT, CDR2 FNYEAQ (reference sequence). The CDR3 loop spans 16 amino acids. This CDR3 is CASSLDRAGGQETQYF. CDR3 nucleotide sequence: TGTGCTAGCAGCTTAGACCGAGCGGGGGGACAAGAGACCCAGTACTTC.

The V gene is TRBV30, the J gene TRBJ2-2, with TRBD1 matching 8 bases. This CDR3 has 15 residues. The V and J ends lost 2 bases and 2 bases, in that order; junction bases with no gene match: 4. From germline, CDR1 is GTSNPN and CDR2 SVGIG (reference sequence). The CDR3, as DNA: TGTGCCTGGAGTTGGGACAGGCGAAACACCGGGGAGCTGTTTTTT. This translates into CAWSWDRRNTGELFF.

This rearrangement joins TRBV4-1 to TRBJ2-3; unclear D gene. The germline V gene has CDR1 MGHRA and CDR2 YSYEKL. V was cut by 1 base and J by 4 bases, with 3 bases left in between. This CDR3 region has 12 residues. CDR3 DNA: TGCGCCAGCAGCCAAGGGTCAGATACGCAGTATTTT. It yields the protein CASSQGSDTQYF.

The J gene is TRBJ2-7, the V gene TRBV5-1; TRBD1 might be the D (5 bases). Germline assignment: CDR1 SGHRS and CDR2 YFSETQ. This CDR3 has 11 amino acids. The germline V and J ends were trimmed by 2 bases and 8 bases, with 8 bases remaining between them. The CDR3: CASSFSGKQYF. The CDR3 bases are TGCGCCAGCAGCTTTTCAGGGAAGCAGTACTTC.

The V call is TRBV5-1, the J call TRBJ1-3; D is unclear. Trimming left V 1 base short and J 1 base short, with 9 bases between. CDR3 size: 15 residues. CDR1 is SGHRS and CDR2 is YFSETQ in the germline V gene. The CDR3 reads CASSLLGESGNTIYF. The CDR3, as DNA: TGCGCCAGCAGCTTGCTGGGTGAATCTGGAAACACCATATATTTT.

The rearrangement links TRBV28 to TRBJ1-5; D gene ambiguous. Germline V gene data show CDR1 as MDHEN and CDR2 as SYDVKM. This CDR3 is built from 12 residues. Trimming cost V 6 bases and J 4 bases, with 7 bases left between them. CDR3: CASRVLNQPQHF. CDR3 sequence (DNA): TGTGCCAGCAGGGTCCTTAATCAGCCCCAGCATTTT. Variable domain in full (rest from reference TRBV28 and TRBJ1-5): DVKVTQSSRYLVKRTGEKVFLECVQDMDHENMFWYRQDPGLGLRLIYFSYDVKMKEKGDIPEGYSVSREKKERFSLILESASTNQTSMYLCASRVLNQPQHFGDGTRLSIL.